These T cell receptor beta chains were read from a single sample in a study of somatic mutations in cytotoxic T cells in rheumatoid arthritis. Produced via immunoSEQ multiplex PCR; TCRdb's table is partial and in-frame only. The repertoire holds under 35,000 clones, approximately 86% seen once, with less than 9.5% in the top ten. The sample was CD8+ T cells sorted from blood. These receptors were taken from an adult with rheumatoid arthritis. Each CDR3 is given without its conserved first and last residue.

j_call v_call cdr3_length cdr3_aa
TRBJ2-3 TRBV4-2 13 ASSQDVGNTDTQY
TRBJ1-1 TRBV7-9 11 ASSLGGRTEAF
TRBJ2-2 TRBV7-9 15 ASSFPGTRAMAGELF
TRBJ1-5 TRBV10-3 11 AISEDSNQPQH
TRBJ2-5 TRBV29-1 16 SVEFISGTGRFRETQY
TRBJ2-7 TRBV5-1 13 ASSFGTSGRDEQY
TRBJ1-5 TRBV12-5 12 ASGPPPGDQPQH
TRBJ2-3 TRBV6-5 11 ASSHIAGGTQY
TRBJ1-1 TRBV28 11 ASSPRGSTEAF
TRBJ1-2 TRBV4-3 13 ASSQERDSFYGYT